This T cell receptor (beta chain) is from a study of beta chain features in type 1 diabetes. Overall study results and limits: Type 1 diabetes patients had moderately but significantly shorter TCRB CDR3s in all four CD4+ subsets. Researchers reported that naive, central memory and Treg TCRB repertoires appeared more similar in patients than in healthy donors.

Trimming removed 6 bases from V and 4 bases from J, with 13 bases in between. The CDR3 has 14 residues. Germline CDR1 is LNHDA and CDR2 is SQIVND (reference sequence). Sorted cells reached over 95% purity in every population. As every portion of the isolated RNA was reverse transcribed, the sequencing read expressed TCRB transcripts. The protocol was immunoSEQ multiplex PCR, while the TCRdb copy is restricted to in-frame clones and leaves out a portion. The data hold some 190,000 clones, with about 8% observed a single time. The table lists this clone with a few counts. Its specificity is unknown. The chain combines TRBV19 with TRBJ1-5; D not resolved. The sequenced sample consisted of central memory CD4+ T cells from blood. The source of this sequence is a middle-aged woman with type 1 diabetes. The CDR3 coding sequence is TGTGCCAGTAGAAGGATGTGGGAGAATCAGCCCCAGCATTTT. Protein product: CASRRMWENQPQHF.